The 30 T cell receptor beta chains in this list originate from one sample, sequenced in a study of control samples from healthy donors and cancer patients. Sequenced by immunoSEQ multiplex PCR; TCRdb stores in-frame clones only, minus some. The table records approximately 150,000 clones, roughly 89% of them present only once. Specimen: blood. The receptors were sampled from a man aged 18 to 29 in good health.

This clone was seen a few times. In nucleotides, the CDR3 is TGCGCCAGCAGTGAGTCCCCCTTGTATGAAGGGATGACTGAAGCTTTCTTT. This codes for CASSESPLYEGMTEAFF. V is TRBV10-1 and J is TRBJ1-1; D is undetermined. CDR1 and CDR2 from the germline V gene are WNHNN and SYGVQD (reference sequence). V lost 0 bases to trimming and J lost 5 bases, with 19 bases between them. This CDR3 is built from 17 residues.

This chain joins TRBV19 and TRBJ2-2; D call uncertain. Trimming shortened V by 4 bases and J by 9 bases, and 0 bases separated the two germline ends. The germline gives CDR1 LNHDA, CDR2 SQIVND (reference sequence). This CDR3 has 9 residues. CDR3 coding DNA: TGTGCCAGTAGTAGGGAGCTGTTTTTT. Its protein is CASSRELFF.

The CDR3 region is CASSRLASTGELFF. In DNA, the CDR3 is TGTGCCAGCAGTCGACTAGCGTCCACCGGGGAGCTGTTTTTT. V is TRBV7-2 and J is TRBJ2-2, with 8 positions matching TRBD2. The CDR3 runs to 14 residues. The J segment lost 4 bases and the V segment lost 6 bases, leaving 4 bases of the junction unmatched. Germline-derived CDR1 and CDR2 are SGHTA and FQGNSA.

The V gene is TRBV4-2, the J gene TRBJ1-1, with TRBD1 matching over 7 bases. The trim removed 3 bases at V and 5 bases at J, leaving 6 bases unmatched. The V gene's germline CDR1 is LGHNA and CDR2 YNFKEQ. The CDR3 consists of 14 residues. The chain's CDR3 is CASSHADRETEAFF. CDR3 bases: TGTGCCAGCAGCCATGCTGACAGGGAAACTGAAGCTTTCTTT.

The CDR3 DNA reads TGTGCCAGCAGTTTGAACTACGAGCAGTACTTC. Protein product: CASSLNYEQYF. The genes are TRBV28 and TRBJ2-7; D is undetermined. V was shortened by 3 bases and J by 3 bases, with 3 bases between the two germline ends. The germline gives CDR1 MDHEN, CDR2 SYDVKM. This CDR3 comprises 11 residues. The full variable domain, rest sourced from reference TRBV28 and TRBJ2-7, is DVKVTQSSRYLVKRTGEKVFLECVQDMDHENMFWYRQDPGLGLRLIYFSYDVKMKEKGDIPEGYSVSREKKERFSLILESASTNQTSMYLCASSLNYEQYFGPGTRLTVT.

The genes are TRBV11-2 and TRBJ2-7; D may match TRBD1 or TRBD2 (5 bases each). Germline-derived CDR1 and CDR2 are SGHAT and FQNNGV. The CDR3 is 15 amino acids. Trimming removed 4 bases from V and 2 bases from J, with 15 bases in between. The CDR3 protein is CASSSTRDRTYEQYF. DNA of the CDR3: TGTGCCAGCAGCTCCACCCGGGACCGAACCTACGAGCAGTACTTC.

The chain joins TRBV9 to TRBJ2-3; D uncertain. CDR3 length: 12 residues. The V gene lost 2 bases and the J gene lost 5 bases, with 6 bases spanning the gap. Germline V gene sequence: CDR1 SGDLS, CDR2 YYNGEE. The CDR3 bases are TGTGCCAGCAGCGTCAGTGGAGATACGCAGTATTTT. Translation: CASSVSGDTQYF.

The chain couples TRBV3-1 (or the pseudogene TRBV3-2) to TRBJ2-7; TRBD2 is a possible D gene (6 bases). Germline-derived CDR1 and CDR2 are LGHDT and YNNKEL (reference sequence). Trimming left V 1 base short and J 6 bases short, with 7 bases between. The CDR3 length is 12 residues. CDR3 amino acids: CASSQGGVEQYF. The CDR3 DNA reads TGTGCCAGCAGCCAAGGGGGGGTCGAGCAGTACTTC.

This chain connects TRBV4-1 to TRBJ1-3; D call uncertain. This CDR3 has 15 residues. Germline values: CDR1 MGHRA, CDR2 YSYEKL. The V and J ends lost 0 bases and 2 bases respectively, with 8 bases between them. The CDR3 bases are TGCGCCAGCAGCCAAGATAGAGGGACTGGAAACACCATATATTTT. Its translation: CASSQDRGTGNTIYF.

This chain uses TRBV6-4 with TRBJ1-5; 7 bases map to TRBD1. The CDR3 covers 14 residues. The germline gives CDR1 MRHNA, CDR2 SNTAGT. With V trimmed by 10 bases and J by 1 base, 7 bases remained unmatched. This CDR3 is CAIEDRLSNQPQHF. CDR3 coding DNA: TGTGCCATCGAGGACAGGCTCAGCAATCAGCCCCAGCATTTT.

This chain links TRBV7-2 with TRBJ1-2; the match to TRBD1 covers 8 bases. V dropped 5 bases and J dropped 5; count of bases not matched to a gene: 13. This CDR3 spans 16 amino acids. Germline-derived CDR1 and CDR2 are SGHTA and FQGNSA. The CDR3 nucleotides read TGTGCCAGCAGCCTGACGGGGCAGGGGGCGCAGTATGGCTACACCTTC. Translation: CASSLTGQGAQYGYTF.

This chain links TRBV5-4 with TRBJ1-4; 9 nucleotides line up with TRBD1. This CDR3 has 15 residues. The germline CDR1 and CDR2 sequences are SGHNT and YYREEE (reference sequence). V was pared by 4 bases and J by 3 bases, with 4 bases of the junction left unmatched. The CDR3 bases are TGTGCCAGCAGCGCACAGGGGGCCCCTAATGAAAAACTGTTTTTT. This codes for CASSAQGAPNEKLFF.

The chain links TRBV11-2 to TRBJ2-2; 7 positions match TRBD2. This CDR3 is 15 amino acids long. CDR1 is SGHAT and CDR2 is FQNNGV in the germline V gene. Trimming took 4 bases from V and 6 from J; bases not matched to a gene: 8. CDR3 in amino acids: CASSSTGGEAGELFF. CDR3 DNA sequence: TGTGCCAGCAGCTCTACTGGGGGGGAGGCCGGGGAGCTGTTTTTT.

The CDR3 sequence: CASSPPGGRGGTEAFF. Here the CDR3 DNA reads TGTGCCAGCAGTCCCCCAGGGGGCAGGGGAGGCACTGAAGCTTTCTTT. The genes are TRBV28 and TRBJ1-1, with TRBD1 matching over 8 bases. This CDR3 has 16 amino acids. Germline CDR1 is MDHEN and CDR2 is SYDVKM. J gave up 4 bases and V 5 bases, and 12 bases lay outside the gene matches.

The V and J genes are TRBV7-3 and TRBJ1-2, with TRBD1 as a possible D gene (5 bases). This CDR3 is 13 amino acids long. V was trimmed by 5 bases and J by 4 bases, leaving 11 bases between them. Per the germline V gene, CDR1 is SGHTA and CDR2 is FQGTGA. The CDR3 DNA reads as TGTGCCAGCAGCCCGGGACCCCTCTATGGCTACACCTTC. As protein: CASSPGPLYGYTF. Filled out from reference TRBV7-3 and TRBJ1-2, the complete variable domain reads GAGVSQTPSNKVTEKGKYVELRCDPISGHTALYWYRQSLGQGPEFLIYFQGTGAADDSGLPNDRFFAVRPEGSVSTLKIQRTERGDSAVYLCASSPGPLYGYTFGSGTRLTVV.

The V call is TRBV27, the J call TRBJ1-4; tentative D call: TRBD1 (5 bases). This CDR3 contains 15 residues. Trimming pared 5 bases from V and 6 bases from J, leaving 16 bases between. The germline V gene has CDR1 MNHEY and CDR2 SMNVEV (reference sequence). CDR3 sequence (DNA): TGTGCCAGCAGTCTCCTGGGGGGGGATCATGAAAAACTGTTTTTT. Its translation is CASSLLGGDHEKLFF. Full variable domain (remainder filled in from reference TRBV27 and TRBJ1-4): EAQVTQNPRYLITVTGKKLTVTCSQNMNHEYMSWYRQDPGLGLRQIYYSMNVEVTDKGDVPEGYKVSRKEKRNFPLILESPSPNQTSLYFCASSLLGGDHEKLFFGSGTQLSVL.

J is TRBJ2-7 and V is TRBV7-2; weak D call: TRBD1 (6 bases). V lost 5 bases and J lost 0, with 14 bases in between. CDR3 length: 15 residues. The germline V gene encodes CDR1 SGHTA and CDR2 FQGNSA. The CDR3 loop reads CASSPSTGSSYEQYF. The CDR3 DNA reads TGTGCCAGCAGCCCCTCGACAGGAAGCTCCTACGAGCAGTACTTC.

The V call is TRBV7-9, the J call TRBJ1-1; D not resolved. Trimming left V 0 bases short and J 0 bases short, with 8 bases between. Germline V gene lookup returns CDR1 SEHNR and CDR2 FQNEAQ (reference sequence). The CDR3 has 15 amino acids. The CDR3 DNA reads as TGTGCCAGCAGCTTAGCTGGCGATCTGAACACTGAAGCTTTCTTT. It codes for CASSLAGDLNTEAFF.

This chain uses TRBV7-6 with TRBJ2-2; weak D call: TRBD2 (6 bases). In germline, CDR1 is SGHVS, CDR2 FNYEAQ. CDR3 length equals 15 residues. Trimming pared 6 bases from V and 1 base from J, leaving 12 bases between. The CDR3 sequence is CASRPRSGNTGELFF. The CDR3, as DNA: TGTGCCAGCAGACCTCGTAGCGGGAACACCGGGGAGCTGTTTTTT.

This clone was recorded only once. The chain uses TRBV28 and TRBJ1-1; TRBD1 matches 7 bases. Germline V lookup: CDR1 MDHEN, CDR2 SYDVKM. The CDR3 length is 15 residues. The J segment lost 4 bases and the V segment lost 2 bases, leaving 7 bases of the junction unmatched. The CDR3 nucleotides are TGTGCCAGCAGTTTAAGGGCAGGGGGGACCACTGAAGCTTTCTTT. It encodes CASSLRAGGTTEAFF.

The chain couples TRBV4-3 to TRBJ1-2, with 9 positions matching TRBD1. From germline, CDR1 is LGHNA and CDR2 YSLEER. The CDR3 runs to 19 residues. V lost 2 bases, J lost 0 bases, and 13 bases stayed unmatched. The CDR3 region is CASSQSLALRDRANYGYTF. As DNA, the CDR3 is TGCGCCAGCAGCCAATCTCTGGCATTGAGGGACAGGGCTAACTATGGCTACACCTTC.

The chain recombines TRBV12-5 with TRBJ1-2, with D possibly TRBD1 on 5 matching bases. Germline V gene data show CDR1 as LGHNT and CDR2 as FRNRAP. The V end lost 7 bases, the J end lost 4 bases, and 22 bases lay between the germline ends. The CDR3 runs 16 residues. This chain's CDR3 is CASAPESIWGSYGYTF. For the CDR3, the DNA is TGTGCTAGTGCCCCAGAGTCTATTTGGGGGAGCTATGGCTACACCTTC.

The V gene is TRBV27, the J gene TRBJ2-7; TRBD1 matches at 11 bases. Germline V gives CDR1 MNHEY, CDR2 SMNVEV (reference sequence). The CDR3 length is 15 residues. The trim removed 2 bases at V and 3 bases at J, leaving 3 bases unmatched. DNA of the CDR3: TGTGCCAGCAGTTTAGAGGGGACAGGGGGCTACGAGCAGTACTTC. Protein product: CASSLEGTGGYEQYF.

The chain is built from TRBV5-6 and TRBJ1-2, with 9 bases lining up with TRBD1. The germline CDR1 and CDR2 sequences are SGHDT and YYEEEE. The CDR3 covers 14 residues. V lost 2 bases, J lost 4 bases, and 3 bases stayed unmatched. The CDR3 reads CASSFTGGRYGYTF. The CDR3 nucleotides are TGTGCCAGCAGCTTTACAGGGGGCCGCTATGGCTACACCTTC. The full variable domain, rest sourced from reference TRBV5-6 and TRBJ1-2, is DAGVTQSPTHLIKTRGQQVTLRCSPKSGHDTVSWYQQALGQGPQFIFQYYEEEERQRGNFPDRFSGHQFPNYSSELNVNALLLGDSALYLCASSFTGGRYGYTFGSGTRLTVV.

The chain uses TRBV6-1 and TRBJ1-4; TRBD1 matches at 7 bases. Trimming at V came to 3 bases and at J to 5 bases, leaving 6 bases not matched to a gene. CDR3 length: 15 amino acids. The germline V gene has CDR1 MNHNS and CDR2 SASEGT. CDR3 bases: TGTGCCAGCAGTGAGAACAGGGGTAGGAATGAAAAACTGTTTTTT. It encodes CASSENRGRNEKLFF.

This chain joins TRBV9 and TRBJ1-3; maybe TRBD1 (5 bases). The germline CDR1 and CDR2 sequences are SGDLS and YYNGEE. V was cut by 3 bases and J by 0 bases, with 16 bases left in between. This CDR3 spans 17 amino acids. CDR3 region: CASSAGGRVISGNTIYF. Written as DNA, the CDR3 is TGTGCCAGCAGCGCGGGGGGTCGGGTTATCTCTGGAAACACCATATATTTT. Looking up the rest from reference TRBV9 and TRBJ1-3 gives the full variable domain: DSGVTQTPKHLITATGQRVTLRCSPRSGDLSVYWYQQSLDQGLQFLIQYYNGEERAKGNILERFSAQQFPDLHSELNLSSLELGDSALYFCASSAGGRVISGNTIYFGEGSWLTVV.

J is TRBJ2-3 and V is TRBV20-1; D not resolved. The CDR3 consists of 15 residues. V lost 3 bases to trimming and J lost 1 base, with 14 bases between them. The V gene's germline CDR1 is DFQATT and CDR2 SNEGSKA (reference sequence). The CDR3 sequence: CSASVYAVRTDTQYF. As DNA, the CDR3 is TGCAGTGCTAGTGTGTACGCGGTACGCACAGATACGCAGTATTTT.

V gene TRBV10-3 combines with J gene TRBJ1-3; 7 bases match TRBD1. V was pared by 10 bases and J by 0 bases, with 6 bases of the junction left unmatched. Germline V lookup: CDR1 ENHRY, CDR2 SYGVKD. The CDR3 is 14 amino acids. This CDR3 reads CATETGHSGNTIYF. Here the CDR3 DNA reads TGTGCCACCGAGACAGGGCACTCTGGAAACACCATATATTTT.

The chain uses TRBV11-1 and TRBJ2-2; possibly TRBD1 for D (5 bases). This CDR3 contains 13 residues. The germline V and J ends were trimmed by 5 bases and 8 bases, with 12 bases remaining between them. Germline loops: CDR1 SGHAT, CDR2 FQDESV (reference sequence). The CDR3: CASSQGQGGELFF. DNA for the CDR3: TGTGCCAGCAGCCAGGGCCAAGGTGGGGAGCTGTTTTTT.

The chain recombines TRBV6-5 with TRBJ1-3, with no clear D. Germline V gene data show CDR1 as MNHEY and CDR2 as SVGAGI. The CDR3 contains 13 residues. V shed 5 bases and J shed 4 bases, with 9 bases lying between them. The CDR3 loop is CASSQTRGNTIYF. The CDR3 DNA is TGTGCCAGCAGTCAAACAAGAGGAAACACCATATATTTT.